Many counts were recorded for the clone carrying this TCR beta chain. V lost 6 bases, J lost 4 bases, and 3 bases stayed unmatched. The CDR3 consists of 12 residues. Looked up from germline, CDR1 is MNHNS and CDR2 is SASEGT. Then a second PCR, running roughly 7 to 11 cycles, was carried out with a sample-barcoded 5' primer and a J-beta primer mix. TCRdb processed the 5' RACE reads anew with MiXCR; each CDR3 protein has one entry. This sample has around 1,500,000 distinct CDR3 sequences, with approximately 42% found just once. This entry belongs to a study of blood T cells in healthy people across ages.

This chain links TRBV6-1 with TRBJ2-7, with 7 bases that match TRBD2. This clonotype was obtained from a woman between 18 and 29 years old in good health. Sequencing was done on a sample of blood. This CDR3 reads CASRSSGYEQYF. The CDR3 DNA sequence: TGTGCCAGCAGGAGTAGCGGGTACGAGCAGTACTTC.